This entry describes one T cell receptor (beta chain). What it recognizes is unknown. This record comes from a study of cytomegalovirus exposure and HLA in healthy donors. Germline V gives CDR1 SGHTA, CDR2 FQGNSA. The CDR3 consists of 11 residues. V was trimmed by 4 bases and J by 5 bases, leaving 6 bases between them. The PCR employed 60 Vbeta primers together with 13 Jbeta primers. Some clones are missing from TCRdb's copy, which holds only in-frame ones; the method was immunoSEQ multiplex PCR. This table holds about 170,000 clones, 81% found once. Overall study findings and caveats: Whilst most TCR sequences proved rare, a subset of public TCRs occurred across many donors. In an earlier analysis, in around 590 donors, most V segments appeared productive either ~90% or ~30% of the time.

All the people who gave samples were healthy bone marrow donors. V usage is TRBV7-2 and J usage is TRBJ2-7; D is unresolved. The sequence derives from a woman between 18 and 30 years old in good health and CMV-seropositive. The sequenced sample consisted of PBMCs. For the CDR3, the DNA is TGTGCCAGCAGCTACAGCCACGAGCAGTACTTC. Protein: CASSYSHEQYF.